This TCR beta chain originates from a study of blood T cells in healthy people across ages. Whole-study context: About one barcoded beta molecule was captured per two T cells (by template switching). Findings of the study overall: Older individuals had lower TCR beta diversity per million T cells (the decline was roughly linear).

For the second PCR, which ran for roughly 7 to 11 cycles, a sample-barcoded 5' primer and a J-beta primer mix were used. A 12-random-nucleotide template-switch adaptor tagged each cDNA molecule. TCRdb called the 5' RACE reads again in MiXCR, with one record for every CDR3 protein. The sample carries about 1.4 million distinct CDR3 sequences, around 55% recorded once. Germline assignment: CDR1 SQVTM and CDR2 ANQGSEA. CDR3 size: 14 residues. V dropped 4 bases and J dropped 0 bases, with 9 bases sitting between them. To note about this clonotype: Its antigen remains unknown.

This TCR came from a man between 18 and 35 years old in good health. The sequenced sample was blood. The chain has TRBV29-1 and TRBJ2-2; D may be TRBD1 (5 bases). CDR3 loop: CSVGAQANTGELFF. DNA for the CDR3: TGCAGCGTTGGGGCACAGGCGAACACCGGGGAGCTGTTTTTT.